This T cell receptor beta chain was captured by sequencing in a study of cytomegalovirus exposure and HLA in healthy donors. As concerns this clone: Antigen: not known.

This CDR3 contains 12 residues. Germline V gene lookup returns CDR1 ENHRY and CDR2 SYGVKD. The V end was cut by 2 bases, the J end by 11 bases, with 12 bases between. Findings and caveats of the study: Among donors in an Asian-associated ancestry cluster, a later analysis reportedly found fewer N-insertions than the roughly 700-donor mean. Among TCR beta chains of equal frequency, HLA-associated ones were more clonally expanded in a later analysis. No immune exposure information besides CMV serostatus was available.

The PCR contained 60 Vbeta and 13 Jbeta primers. This table comes from immunoSEQ multiplex PCR, and its TCRdb copy is limited to in-frame clones, with some not included. The sample lists under 150,000 clones; 80% to 90% were seen once. The source is a man between 45 and 60 years old in good health and CMV-seronegative. The material sequenced was PBMCs. This chain links TRBV10-3 with TRBJ1-1; D is unclear. CDR3 amino acids: CAISEGGWNAFF. As DNA, the CDR3 is TGTGCCATCAGTGAGGGAGGGTGGAATGCTTTCTTT.